The next 3 T cell receptor beta chains were all read from a single sample in a study of blood T cell repertoires in COVID-19 (dated by TCRdb to 2018 to 2021). The library was generated by the immunoSEQ multiplex PCR assay. TCRdb provides this immuneACCESS table in a form limited to in-frame rearrangements. Some clones are lacking; in checked studies, under half of them reflect an unresolved V gene, and why the rest are absent is not known. This sample gives around 250,000 clones in total; roughly 85% of them show up just once. The ten largest clonotypes hold approximately 5.1% of the sample. The specimen sequenced was peripheral blood. The receptors here all came from a man aged 50-60 years with active or convalescent COVID-19.

The chain links TRBV4-2 to TRBJ2-7; TRBD2 matches at 7 bases. V lost 1 base and J lost 1; bases outside the gene matches: 1. CDR3 length equals 14 residues. Germline V gene data show CDR1 as LGHNA and CDR2 as YNFKEQ. CDR3 DNA: TGTGCCAGCAGCCAAGGGGGGGGTTCCTACGAGCAGTACTTC. Its translation: CASSQGGGSYEQYF.

The V gene is TRBV4-1, the J gene TRBJ2-2, with 8 nucleotides matching TRBD1. CDR3 size: 17 residues. The V segment lost 3 bases and the J segment 6 bases; nucleotides outside the gene matches: 12. The V gene's germline CDR1 is MGHRA and CDR2 YSYEKL. The CDR3 DNA is TGCGCCAGCAGCCAGTCAGGGGGCCCGCTGGGGTCCGGGGAGCTGTTTTTT. Amino acids: CASSQSGGPLGSGELFF.

To note about this clone: Additional DNA sequences in this sample encode the identical CDR3. CDR3: CASSLASGGTEAFF. The CDR3, as DNA: TGCGCCAGCAGCTTGGCGTCGGGGGGCACTGAAGCTTTCTTT. The chain recombines TRBV5-1 with TRBJ1-1; tentatively, D is TRBD1 (5 bases). Germline CDR1 reads SGHRS; CDR2 reads YFSETQ. The CDR3 is made up of 14 amino acids. V was clipped by 0 bases and J by 4 bases, with 10 bases between them.